This entry describes one T cell receptor (beta chain). The antigen remains unidentified. The data were obtained in a study of beta chain features in type 1 diabetes. Study results and limitations: Type 1 diabetes patients showed a moderate but significant shortening of TCRB CDR3s in all four CD4+ subsets. These data did not resolve whether HLA type affects TCRB rearrangement.

Every bit of the isolated RNA underwent reverse transcription, so sequencing read expressed TCRB transcripts. Generated by immunoSEQ multiplex PCR, the TCRdb table keeps only in-frame clones and is missing some. This sample has about 25,000 clones, with almost 50% found just once. Sorted CD4+ subsets: naive, central memory, regulatory, stem cell-like memory (CD45RO/CCR7/CD25/CD127/CD95/CD27 panel). The sequence came from a man younger than 45 with type 1 diabetes. The material sequenced was stem cell memory CD4+ T cells from blood.

CDR3 region: CASSPRGSGAPEQFF. Written as DNA, the CDR3 is TGTGCCAGTAGTCCGCGGGGGAGCGGGGCTCCGGAGCAGTTCTTC. This sequence joins TRBV19 and TRBJ2-1; 7 bases match TRBD2. The CDR3 has 15 residues. CDR1 and CDR2 from the germline V gene are LNHDA and SQIVND (reference sequence). J gave up 10 bases and V 5 bases, and 14 bases lay outside the gene matches. Filled out from reference TRBV19 and TRBJ2-1, the complete variable domain reads DGGITQSPKYLFRKEGQNVTLSCEQNLNHDAMYWYRQDPGQGLRLIYYSQIVNDFQKGDIAEGYSVSREKKESFPLTVTSAQKNPTAFYLCASSPRGSGAPEQFFGPGTRLTVL.